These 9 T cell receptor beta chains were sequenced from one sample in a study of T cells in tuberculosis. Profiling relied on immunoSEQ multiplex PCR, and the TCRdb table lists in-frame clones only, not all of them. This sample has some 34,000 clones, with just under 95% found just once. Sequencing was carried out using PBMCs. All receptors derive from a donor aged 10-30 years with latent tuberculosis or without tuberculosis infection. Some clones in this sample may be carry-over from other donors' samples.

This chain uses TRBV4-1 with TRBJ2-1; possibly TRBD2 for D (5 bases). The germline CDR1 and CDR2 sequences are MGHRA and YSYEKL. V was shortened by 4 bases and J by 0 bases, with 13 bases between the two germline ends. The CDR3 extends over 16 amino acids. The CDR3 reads CASSPSSGYSYNEQFF. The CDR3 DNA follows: TGCGCCAGCAGCCCATCTTCGGGGTACTCCTACAATGAGCAGTTCTTC.

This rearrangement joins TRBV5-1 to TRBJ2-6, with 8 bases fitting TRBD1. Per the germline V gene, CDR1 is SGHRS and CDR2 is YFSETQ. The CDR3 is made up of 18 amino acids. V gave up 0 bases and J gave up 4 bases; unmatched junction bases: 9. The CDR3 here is CASSLGSGGAAGANVLTF. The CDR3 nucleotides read TGCGCCAGCAGCTTGGGGTCAGGGGGCGCAGCCGGGGCCAACGTCCTGACTTTC.

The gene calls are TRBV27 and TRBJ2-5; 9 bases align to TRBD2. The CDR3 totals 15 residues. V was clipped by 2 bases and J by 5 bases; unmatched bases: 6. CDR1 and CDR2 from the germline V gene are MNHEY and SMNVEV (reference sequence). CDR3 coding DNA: TGTGCCAGCAGTTTAAGACTAGCGGTCGTGGAGACCCAGTACTTC. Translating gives CASSLRLAVVETQYF.

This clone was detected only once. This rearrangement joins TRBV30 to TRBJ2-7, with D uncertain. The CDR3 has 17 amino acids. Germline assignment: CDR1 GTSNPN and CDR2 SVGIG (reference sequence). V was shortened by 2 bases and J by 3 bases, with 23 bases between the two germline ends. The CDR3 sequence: CAWSRGILSAQFYEQYF. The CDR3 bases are TGTGCCTGGAGTCGAGGAATTTTGTCGGCCCAATTCTACGAGCAGTACTTC.

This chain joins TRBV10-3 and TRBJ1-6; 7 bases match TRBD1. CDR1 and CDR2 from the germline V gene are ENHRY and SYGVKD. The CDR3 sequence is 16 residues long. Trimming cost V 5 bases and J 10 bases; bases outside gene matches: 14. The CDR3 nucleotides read TGTGCCATCAGTAAAGCCGAGACAGGGTTCAGCTCACCCCTCCACTTT. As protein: CAISKAETGFSSPLHF.

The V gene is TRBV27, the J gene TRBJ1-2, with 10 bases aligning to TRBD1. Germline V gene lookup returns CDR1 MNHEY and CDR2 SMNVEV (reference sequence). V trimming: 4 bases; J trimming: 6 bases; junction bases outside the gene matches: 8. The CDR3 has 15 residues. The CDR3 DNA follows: TGTGCCAGCAGTTCCGGGACAGGGGTTTTCAATGGCTACACCTTC. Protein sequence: CASSSGTGVFNGYTF.

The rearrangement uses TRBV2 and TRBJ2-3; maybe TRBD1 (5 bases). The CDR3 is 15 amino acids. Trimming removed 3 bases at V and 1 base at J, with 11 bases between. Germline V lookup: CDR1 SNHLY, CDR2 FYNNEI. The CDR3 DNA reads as TGTGCCAGCAGTGATTGGACATTCGGCACAGATACGCAGTATTTT. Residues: CASSDWTFGTDTQYF.

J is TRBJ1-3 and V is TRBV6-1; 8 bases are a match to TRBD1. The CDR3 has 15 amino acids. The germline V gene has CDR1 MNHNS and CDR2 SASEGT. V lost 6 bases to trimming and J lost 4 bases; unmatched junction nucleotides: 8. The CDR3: CASRGGQGGGNTIYF. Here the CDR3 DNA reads TGTGCCAGCAGAGGTGGACAGGGTGGGGGAAACACCATATATTTT.

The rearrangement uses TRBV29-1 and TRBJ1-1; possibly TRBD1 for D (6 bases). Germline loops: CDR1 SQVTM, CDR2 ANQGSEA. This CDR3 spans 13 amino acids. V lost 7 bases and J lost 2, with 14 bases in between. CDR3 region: CSAQRGGNTEAFF. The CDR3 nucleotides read TGCAGCGCCCAGCGGGGGGGCAACACTGAAGCTTTCTTT.